This TCR beta chain was recorded in a study of blood T cell repertoires in COVID-19. Looking at the study overall: Sample material is recorded as cDNA or gDNA derived from T cells, B-cell-depleted T cells, or PBMCs.

V was pared by 4 bases and J by 7 bases, with 4 bases between. The CDR3 runs 11 residues. Germline loops: CDR1 MDHEN, CDR2 SYDVKM. Sequenced by immunoSEQ multiplex PCR; TCRdb stores in-frame clones only, minus some. Of roughly 100,000 clones listed, roughly nine tenths are singletons. This TCR was sampled from a woman in her sixties or seventies with acute or convalescent COVID-19. The sequenced sample consisted of peripheral blood. The rearrangement uses TRBV28 and TRBJ2-2; D is uncertain. The CDR3 DNA reads as TGTGCCAGCAGTTCAGGCGGGGAGCTGTTTTTT. Protein: CASSSGGELFF.